This T cell receptor beta chain was identified in a study of blood T cell repertoires in COVID-19 (dated by TCRdb to the early 2020s). Notes on the research overall: The collaborator samples originated in the United States, Italy and Spain and spanned the acute and convalescent phases of COVID-19. A de-identified subject ID, COVID-19 status, age in years and sex were almost always included in the sample metadata. The material from the prospective study consisted of cDNA or gDNA derived from T cells, B-cell-depleted T cells, or PBMCs. The repertoires were released in a freely available public database meant as a resource for research on the immune response to SARS-CoV-2. The dataset comprised deeply sampled blood TCRbeta repertoires from subjects exposed to, actively infected with, or recovered from COVID-19. The samples were drawn from two sources: the first 160 participants of the ongoing ImmuneRACE study, and 1,000 to 1,500 subjects contributed by 6 global collaborators. Where available, HLA class I and class II types were taken from metadata supplied by the sample provider and were not determined by assay-based typing. Overall study outcomes, separate from this receptor: How much clinical and demographic metadata was included differed by source and by participant, and the metadata was provided uncurated.

Points on this clone: Its antigen is unknown. No base quality values were provided; no much bigger clone lies one nucleotide off.

The immunoSEQ Assay, a bias-controlled multiplex PCR, was used to amplify TCRbeta CDR3 regions from genomic DNA. In the source study's methods: The number of nucleated cells in each sample was estimated by amplification of reference gene primers within the assay. To quantify the absolute abundance of each unique TCRbeta CDR3 rearrangement, sequence reads were collapsed and filtered. Productive Simpson clonality was computed per sample as the square root of Simpson's diversity index over productive rearrangements. Entries here come from immuneACCESS through TCRdb and include only in-frame sequences with V and J called. Some clones fail to appear in such tables; in the studies checked, an unresolved V gene covers under half of the shortfall, and the cause of the remainder is unknown. For V, J and clone size, that table is used; D and trimming come from the DNA. This sample gives 300,000 to 450,000 clones in total; roughly 86% of them show up just once. Jointly, the top ten make up under 3% of the sample.

From the cysteine through the phenylalanine, the CDR3 covers 14 amino acids. Of the read, only the CDR3 DNA is kept; its 42 bases are in frame from base 1. In the germline V gene (reference sequence), CDR1 corresponds to MNHEY and CDR2 to SMNVEV. Trimming removed 4 bases from V and 8 bases from J, leaving 15 bases between the germline ends. The collaborating institutions used their own protocols to collect whole blood in K2EDTA tubes. Collaborator samples were shipped for TCRbeta analysis as frozen whole blood, isolated PBMCs, or DNA extracted from either sample type. Sequencing was carried out using peripheral blood. The sequence links TRBV27 to TRBJ2-1, and the D gene may be TRBD2, 6 bases matching. This receptor was identified in a human donor in a cohort sampled during active COVID-19. The base sequence is TGTGCCAGCAGTTCGTCATGGCGGGATTATGAGCAGTTCTTC. It specifies CASSSSWRDYEQFF.